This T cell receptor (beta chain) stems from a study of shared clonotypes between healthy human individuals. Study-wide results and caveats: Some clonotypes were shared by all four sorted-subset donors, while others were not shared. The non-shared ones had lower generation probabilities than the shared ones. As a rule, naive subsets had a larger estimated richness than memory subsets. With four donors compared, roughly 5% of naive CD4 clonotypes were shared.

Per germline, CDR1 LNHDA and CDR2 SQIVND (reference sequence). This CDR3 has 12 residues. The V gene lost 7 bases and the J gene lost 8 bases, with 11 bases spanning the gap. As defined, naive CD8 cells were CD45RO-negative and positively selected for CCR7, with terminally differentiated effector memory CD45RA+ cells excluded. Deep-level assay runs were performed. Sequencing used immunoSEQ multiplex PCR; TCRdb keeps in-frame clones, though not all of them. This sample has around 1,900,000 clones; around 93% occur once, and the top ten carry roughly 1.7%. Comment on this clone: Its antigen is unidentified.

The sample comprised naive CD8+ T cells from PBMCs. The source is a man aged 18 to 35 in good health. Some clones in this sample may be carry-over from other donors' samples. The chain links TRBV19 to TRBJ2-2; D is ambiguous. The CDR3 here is CASKLPRGELFF. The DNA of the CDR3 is TGTGCCAGTAAATTACCGCGGGGGGAGCTGTTTTTT.